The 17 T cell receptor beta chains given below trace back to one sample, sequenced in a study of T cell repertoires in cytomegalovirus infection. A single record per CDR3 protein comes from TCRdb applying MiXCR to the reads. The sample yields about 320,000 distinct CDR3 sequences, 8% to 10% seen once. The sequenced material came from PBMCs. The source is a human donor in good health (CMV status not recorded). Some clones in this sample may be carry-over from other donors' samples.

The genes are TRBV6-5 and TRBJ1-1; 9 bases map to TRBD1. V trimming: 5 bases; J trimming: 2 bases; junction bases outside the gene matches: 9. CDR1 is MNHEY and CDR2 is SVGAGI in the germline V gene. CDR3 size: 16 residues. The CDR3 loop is CASSPTGGLGNTEAFF. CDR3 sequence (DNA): TGTGCCAGCAGTCCGACAGGGGGATTGGGAAACACTGAAGCTTTCTTT.

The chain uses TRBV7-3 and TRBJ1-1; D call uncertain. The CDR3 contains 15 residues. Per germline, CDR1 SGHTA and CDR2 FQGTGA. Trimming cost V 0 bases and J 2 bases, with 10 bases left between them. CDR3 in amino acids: CASSLTGGSNTEAFF. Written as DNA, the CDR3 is TGTGCCAGCAGCTTAACGGGCGGGAGTAACACTGAAGCTTTCTTT.

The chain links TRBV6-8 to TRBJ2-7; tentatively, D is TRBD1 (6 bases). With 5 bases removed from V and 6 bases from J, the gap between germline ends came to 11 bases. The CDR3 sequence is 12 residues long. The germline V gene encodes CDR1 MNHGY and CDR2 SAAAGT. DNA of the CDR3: TGTGCCAGCAGTCTGGGACACCGCGAGCAGTACTTC. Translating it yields CASSLGHREQYF.

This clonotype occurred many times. The CDR3 nucleotides read TGTGCCAGCAGCTCAGAGAGATACACTGAAGCTTTCTTT. Amino acids: CASSSERYTEAFF. The chain joins TRBV11-3 to TRBJ1-1; D uncertain. CDR3 length: 13 residues. With 4 bases removed from V and 3 bases from J, the gap between germline ends came to 9 bases. Germline-derived CDR1 and CDR2 are SGHNT and YENEEA. The entire variable domain, with the rest obtained from reference TRBV11-3 and TRBJ1-1, is as follows: EAGVVQSPRYKIIEKKQPVAFWCNPISGHNTLYWYLQNLGQGPELLIRYENEEAVDDSQLPKDRFSAERLKGVDSTLKIQPAELGDSAVYLCASSSERYTEAFFGQGTRLTVV.

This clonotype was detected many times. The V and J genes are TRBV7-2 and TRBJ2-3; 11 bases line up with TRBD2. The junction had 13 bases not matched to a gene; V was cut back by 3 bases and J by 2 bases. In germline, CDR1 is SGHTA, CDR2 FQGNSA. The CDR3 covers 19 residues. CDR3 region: CASSLGLAGGRVITDTQYF. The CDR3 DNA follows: TGTGCCAGCAGCTTGGGCCTAGCGGGAGGCCGCGTGATCACAGATACGCAGTATTTT.

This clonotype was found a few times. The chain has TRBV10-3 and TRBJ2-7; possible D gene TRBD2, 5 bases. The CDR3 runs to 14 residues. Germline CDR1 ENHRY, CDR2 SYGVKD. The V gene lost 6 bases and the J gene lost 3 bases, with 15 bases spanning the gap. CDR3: CAISRTDGDYEQYF. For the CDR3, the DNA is TGTGCCATCAGCCGGACGGACGGGGACTACGAGCAGTACTTC.

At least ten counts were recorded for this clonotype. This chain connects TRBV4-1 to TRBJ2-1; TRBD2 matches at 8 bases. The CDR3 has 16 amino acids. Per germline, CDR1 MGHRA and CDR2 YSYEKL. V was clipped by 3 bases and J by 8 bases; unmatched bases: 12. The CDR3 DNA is TGCGCCAGCAGCCATCCCCCCGGGACTAGAGGTGATGAGCAGTTCTTC. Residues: CASSHPPGTRGDEQFF.

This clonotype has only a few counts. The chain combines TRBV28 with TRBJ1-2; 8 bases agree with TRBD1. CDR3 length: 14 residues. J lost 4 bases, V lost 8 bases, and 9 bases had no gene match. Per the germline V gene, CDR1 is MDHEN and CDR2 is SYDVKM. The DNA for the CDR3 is TGTGCCAGCGTAAAGCTGGACAGGGTCTATGGCTACACCTTC. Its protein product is CASVKLDRVYGYTF.

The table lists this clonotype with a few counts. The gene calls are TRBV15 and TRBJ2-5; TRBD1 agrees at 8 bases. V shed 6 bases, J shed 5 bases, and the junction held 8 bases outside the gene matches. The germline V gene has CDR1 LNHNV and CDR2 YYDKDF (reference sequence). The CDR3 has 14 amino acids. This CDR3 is CATRSQGAGETQYF. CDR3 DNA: TGTGCCACCAGAAGTCAGGGGGCGGGGGAGACCCAGTACTTC.

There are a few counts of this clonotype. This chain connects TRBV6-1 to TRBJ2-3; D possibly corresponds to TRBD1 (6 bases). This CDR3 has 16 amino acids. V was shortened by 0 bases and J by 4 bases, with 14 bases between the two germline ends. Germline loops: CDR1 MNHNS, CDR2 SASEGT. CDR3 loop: CASSEAQTGQADTQYF. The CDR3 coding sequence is TGTGCCAGCAGTGAAGCGCAAACAGGGCAGGCAGATACGCAGTATTTT.

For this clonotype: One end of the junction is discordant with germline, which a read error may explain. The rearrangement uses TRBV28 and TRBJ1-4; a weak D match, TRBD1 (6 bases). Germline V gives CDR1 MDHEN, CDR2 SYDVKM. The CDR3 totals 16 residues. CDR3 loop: CASSSSFTGGGENLFF. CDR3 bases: TGTGCCAGCAGTTCCTCATTCACCGGGGGCGGGGAAAATCTGTTTTTT.

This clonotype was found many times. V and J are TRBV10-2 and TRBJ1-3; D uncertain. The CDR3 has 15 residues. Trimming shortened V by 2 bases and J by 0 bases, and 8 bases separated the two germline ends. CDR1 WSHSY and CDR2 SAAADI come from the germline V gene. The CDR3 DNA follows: TGCGCCAGCAGTGAGGCCCAGAGCTCTGGAAACACCATATATTTT. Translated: CASSEAQSSGNTIYF.

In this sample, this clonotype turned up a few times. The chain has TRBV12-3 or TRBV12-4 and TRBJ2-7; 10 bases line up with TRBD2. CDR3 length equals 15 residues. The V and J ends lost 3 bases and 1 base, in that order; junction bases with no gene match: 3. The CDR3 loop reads CASSFSSGRSYEQYF. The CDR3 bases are TGTGCCAGCAGTTTTTCTAGCGGGAGATCCTACGAGCAGTACTTC.

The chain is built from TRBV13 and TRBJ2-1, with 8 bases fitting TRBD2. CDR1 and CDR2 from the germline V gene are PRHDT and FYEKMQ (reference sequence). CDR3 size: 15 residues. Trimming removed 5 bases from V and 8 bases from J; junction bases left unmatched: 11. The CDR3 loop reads CASSPGASGPYEQFF. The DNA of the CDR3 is TGTGCCAGCAGCCCCGGTGCTAGCGGGCCCTATGAGCAGTTCTTC.

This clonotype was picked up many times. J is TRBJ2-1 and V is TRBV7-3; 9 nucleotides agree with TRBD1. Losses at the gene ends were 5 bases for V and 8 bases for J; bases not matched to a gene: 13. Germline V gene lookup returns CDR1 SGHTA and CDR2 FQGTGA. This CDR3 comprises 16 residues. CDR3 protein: CASSGTGTGSRDEQFF. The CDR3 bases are TGTGCCAGCAGCGGCACCGGGACAGGGTCGAGGGATGAGCAGTTCTTC.

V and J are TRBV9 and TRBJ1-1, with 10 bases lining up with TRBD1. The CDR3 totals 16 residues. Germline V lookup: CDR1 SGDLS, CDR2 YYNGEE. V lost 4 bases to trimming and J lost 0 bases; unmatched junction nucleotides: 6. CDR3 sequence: CASSPRQGALNTEAFF. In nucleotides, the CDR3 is TGTGCCAGCAGCCCTAGACAGGGGGCCTTGAACACTGAAGCTTTCTTT.

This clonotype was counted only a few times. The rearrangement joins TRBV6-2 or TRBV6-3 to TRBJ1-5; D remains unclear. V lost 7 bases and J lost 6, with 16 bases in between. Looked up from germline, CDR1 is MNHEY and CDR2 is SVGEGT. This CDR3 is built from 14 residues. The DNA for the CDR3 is TGTGCCAGCACCCCGATGGCGGACGGTCAGCCCCAGCATTTT. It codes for CASTPMADGQPQHF.